A selection of T cell receptor beta chains follows, all from one sample in a study of OX40 agonist ivuxolimab in advanced cancers. Sequenced by immunoSEQ multiplex PCR; TCRdb stores in-frame clones only, minus some. The sample lists roughly 93,000 clones; more than 80% were seen once. Sequences were derived from CD4+ or CD8+ T cells sorted from blood, sampled in a trial of the OX40 agonist ivuxolimab. The receptors originated from an adult with an advanced solid tumor such as melanoma, head and neck, liver or kidney cancer. CDR3s include the opening cysteine and the closing phenylalanine or tryptophan.

CDR3aa: CASSFPTGELFF; v_gene: TRBV7-2; j_gene: TRBJ2-2
CDR3aa: CASSQGLGDTQYF; v_gene: TRBV4-1; j_gene: TRBJ2-3
CDR3aa: CASSFPGQGIHEQFF; v_gene: TRBV7-2; j_gene: TRBJ2-1
CDR3aa: CATSTDRGLSYEQYF; v_gene: TRBV15; j_gene: TRBJ2-7
CDR3aa: CASSLGTGERTIYF; v_gene: TRBV7-9; j_gene: TRBJ1-3
CDR3aa: CASSLASGRWTYGYTF; v_gene: TRBV5-6; j_gene: TRBJ1-2
CDR3aa: CASRIQGDTEAFF; v_gene: TRBV6-1; j_gene: TRBJ1-1
CDR3aa: CASSVVPSGGFSSYNEQFF; v_gene: TRBV9; j_gene: TRBJ2-1
CDR3aa: CASSPSGQGAAGNTGELFF; v_gene: TRBV19; j_gene: TRBJ2-2
CDR3aa: CASSRTAGITDTQYF; v_gene: TRBV6-4; j_gene: TRBJ2-3
CDR3aa: CASSQDNPGEGTGELFF; v_gene: TRBV4-3; j_gene: TRBJ2-2
CDR3aa: CASSRGQTNYEQYF; v_gene: TRBV5-1; j_gene: TRBJ2-7
CDR3aa: CASSPLAGGLGGELFF; v_gene: TRBV5-6; j_gene: TRBJ2-2
CDR3aa: CASSLLSPDYTF; v_gene: TRBV7-9; j_gene: TRBJ1-2
CDR3aa: CASSLRGLAAHSRVFETQYF; v_gene: TRBV18; j_gene: TRBJ2-5
CDR3aa: CASSIVGTAETQYF; v_gene: TRBV19; j_gene: TRBJ2-5
CDR3aa: CASSLDPAGEGNYGYTF; v_gene: TRBV11-2; j_gene: TRBJ1-2
CDR3aa: CASSISGSLYEQYF; v_gene: TRBV19; j_gene: TRBJ2-7
CDR3aa: CASRWGGNEQFF; v_gene: TRBV2; j_gene: TRBJ2-1
CDR3aa: CASSQGGTGGSNQPQHF; v_gene: TRBV4-1; j_gene: TRBJ1-5
CDR3aa: CASIVGGIQYF; v_gene: TRBV19; j_gene: TRBJ2-4